This TCR beta chain was documented in a study of OX40 agonist ivuxolimab in advanced cancers. The repertoire was sequenced with immunoSEQ multiplex PCR; TCRdb's copy has only in-frame clones and lacks some. The sample holds some 21,000 clones, roughly 88% seen once. In germline, CDR1 is SEHNR, CDR2 FQNEAQ (reference sequence). J was trimmed by 4 bases and V by 5 bases; bases with no gene match: 8. The CDR3 loop spans 16 amino acids. This clone showed up just once. Its antigen is not known. Broader study findings: More expanded clones were seen, on average, in CD8+ T cells than in CD4+.

The TCR originated in an adult with an advanced solid tumor such as melanoma, head and neck, liver or kidney cancer. The rearrangement uses TRBV7-9 and TRBJ2-1, with 10 bases matching TRBD1. The source material was CD4+ or CD8+ T cells sorted from blood, sampled in a trial of the OX40 agonist ivuxolimab. CDR3 region: CASSLLGQGEYNEQFF. CDR3 nucleotide sequence: TGTGCCAGCAGCCTGCTTGGACAGGGGGAGTACAATGAGCAGTTCTTC.